This entry describes one TCR beta chain. Its antigen is still unknown. Germline V gene sequence: CDR1 SGDLS, CDR2 YYNGEE. The V end lost 6 bases, the J end lost 2 bases, and 10 bases lay between the germline ends. The CDR3 length is 13 residues. This record comes from a study of OX40 agonist ivuxolimab in advanced cancers. Assay: immunoSEQ multiplex PCR; the TCRdb copy retains only in-frame clones and omits some. This table holds around 97,000 clones, approximately 87% found once. Whole-study results and caveats: At 0.1 to 3.0 mg/kg and by week 6, CD4+ and CD8+ T cells in the blood had expanded clonally.

This receptor was taken from an adult with an advanced solid tumor such as melanoma, head and neck, liver or kidney cancer. Here the sequenced sample was CD4+ or CD8+ T cells sorted from blood, taken in a trial of the OX40 agonist ivuxolimab. The rearrangement uses TRBV9 and TRBJ2-3, with a possible D match to TRBD2 (6 bases). The CDR3 region is CASTGGDTDTQYF. The DNA for the CDR3 is TGTGCCAGCACCGGCGGGGACACAGATACGCAGTATTTT.